One sample yielded the 21 T cell receptor beta chains listed below, sequenced in a study of blood T cell repertoires in COVID-19. Using immunoSEQ multiplex PCR, the repertoire was profiled, and TCRdb retains in-frame clones only, with some absent. The data show 250,000 or so clones, about 90% seen once. Input material: PBMCs or T cells enriched from blood (not recorded which). The receptors here all came from a woman aged 25 to 45 with acute COVID-19.

V is TRBV14 and J is TRBJ2-7; D is uncertain. The V gene lost 2 bases and the J gene lost 2 bases, with 10 bases spanning the gap. The CDR3 covers 14 residues. Per the germline V gene, CDR1 is SGHDN and CDR2 is FVKESK. The CDR3 region has the DNA TGTGCCAGCAGCCAAAAGACATTAGCCTACGAGCAGTACTTC. It encodes CASSQKTLAYEQYF.

The V and J genes are TRBV7-9 and TRBJ2-3; weak D call: TRBD2 (6 bases). This CDR3 contains 14 residues. CDR1 and CDR2 from the germline V gene are SEHNR and FQNEAQ (reference sequence). V was trimmed by 5 bases and J by 6 bases, leaving 15 bases between them. The DNA of the CDR3 is TGTGCCAGCAGCCTACGGGACTTAAGGGATACGCAGTATTTT. It encodes CASSLRDLRDTQYF.

The rearrangement uses TRBV27 and TRBJ1-6, with 7 bases lining up with TRBD1. The CDR3 loop spans 17 amino acids. Trimming took 4 bases from V and 0 from J; bases not matched to a gene: 6. CDR1 and CDR2 from the germline V gene are MNHEY and SMNVEV (reference sequence). The CDR3 is CASSSGQASSYNSPLHF. CDR3 sequence (DNA): TGTGCCAGCAGTTCCGGACAGGCGAGCTCCTATAATTCACCCCTCCACTTT.

The J gene is TRBJ1-6, the V gene TRBV2, with 9 bases lining up with TRBD1. This CDR3 contains 14 residues. CDR1 is SNHLY and CDR2 is FYNNEI in the germline V gene. The ends lost 3 bases at V and 7 bases at J; junction bases unmatched: 1. DNA for the CDR3: TGTGCCAGCAGTGAGGGGACAGGGAATTCACCCCTCCACTTT. Protein sequence: CASSEGTGNSPLHF.

The chain carries TRBV7-2 and TRBJ2-7; no definite D call. This CDR3 region has 15 residues. Germline V CDR1 and CDR2: SGHTA, FQGNSA. Trimming removed 2 bases at V and 0 bases at J, with 11 bases between. The CDR3 loop is CASSLRAASSYEQYF. Written as DNA, the CDR3 is TGTGCCAGCAGCTTACGAGCTGCTAGCTCCTACGAGCAGTACTTC.

V and J are TRBV10-2 and TRBJ2-1; 11 bases line up with TRBD2. J was trimmed by 6 bases and V by 8 bases; bases with no gene match: 9. The germline gives CDR1 WSHSY, CDR2 SAAADI. There are 15 residues in the CDR3. The CDR3 nucleotides are TGCGCCAGCCACAGAGGTAGCGGGAGGGCCAATGAGCAGTTCTTC. It translates to CASHRGSGRANEQFF.

The chain uses TRBV4-1 and TRBJ2-7; TRBD1 might be the D (5 bases). The CDR3 spans 18 residues. Germline assignment: CDR1 MGHRA and CDR2 YSYEKL. Deletions cut 7 bases from V and 6 bases from J, with 31 bases between. CDR3 residues: CASTLDGANDYALGEQYF. The CDR3 nucleotides are TGCGCCAGCACCCTAGATGGGGCAAACGATTATGCTTTGGGCGAGCAGTACTTC.

The chain combines TRBV4-1 with TRBJ2-1; 9 bases fit TRBD2. CDR3 length: 16 residues. Trimming took 0 bases from V and 2 from J; bases not matched to a gene: 2. CDR1 is MGHRA and CDR2 is YSYEKL in the germline V gene. DNA for the CDR3: TGCGCCAGCAGCCAAGAGTCTAGCGGGACCTACAATGAGCAGTTCTTC. The encoded protein is CASSQESSGTYNEQFF.

V is TRBV2 and J is TRBJ2-7, with TRBD2 identical over 9 bases. With V trimmed by 4 bases and J by 2 bases, 6 bases remained unmatched. Germline V gene data show CDR1 as SNHLY and CDR2 as FYNNEI. This CDR3 has 15 residues. CDR3 amino acids: CASSGLLAGTYEQYF. Here the CDR3 DNA reads TGTGCCAGCAGTGGGTTACTAGCGGGTACCTACGAGCAGTACTTC.

The gene calls are TRBV30 and TRBJ2-4; 7 nucleotides agree with TRBD1. The junction had 8 bases not matched to a gene; V was cut back by 1 base and J by 2 bases. CDR3 size: 16 residues. The germline gives CDR1 GTSNPN, CDR2 SVGIG (reference sequence). The CDR3 sequence is CAWSAADRASKNIQYF. Written as DNA, the CDR3 is TGTGCCTGGAGTGCAGCCGACAGGGCCTCCAAAAACATTCAGTACTTC.

This rearrangement joins TRBV7-2 to TRBJ1-2; 10 bases align to TRBD1. With 1 base clipped from V and 5 bases from J, the junction kept 1 base outside the gene matches. CDR3 length equals 14 residues. CDR1 and CDR2 from the germline V gene are SGHTA and FQGNSA. DNA of the CDR3: TGTGCCAGCAGCTTAGAGGGACAGGGGTATGGCTACACCTTC. Amino acids: CASSLEGQGYGYTF.

The chain couples TRBV18 to TRBJ2-7; D is undetermined. V was clipped by 4 bases and J by 3 bases, with 13 bases between them. The CDR3 is 14 amino acids. Germline CDR1 KGHSH, CDR2 LQKENI. CDR3 sequence reads: CASSQRSTYYEQYF. CDR3 nucleotides: TGTGCCAGCTCACAGAGGTCCACCTACTACGAGCAGTACTTC.

This chain uses TRBV5-1 with TRBJ1-5, with a weak D call TRBD1 (5 bases). CDR3 size: 15 residues. The V end was cut by 4 bases, the J end by 8 bases, with 19 bases between. CDR1 and CDR2 from the germline V gene are SGHRS and YFSETQ. CDR3 nucleotides: TGCGCCAGCAGCCCGGACGGAAATCCCAGGGAGCCCCAGCATTTT. Translated: CASSPDGNPREPQHF.

The chain joins TRBV4-1 to TRBJ2-7; 7 bases agree with TRBD1. Germline V gene data show CDR1 as MGHRA and CDR2 as YSYEKL. This CDR3 is built from 15 residues. V was pared by 6 bases and J by 0 bases, with 8 bases of the junction left unmatched. This CDR3 reads CASSIGTASSYEQYF. The DNA of the CDR3 is TGCGCCAGCAGTATAGGGACAGCGAGCTCCTACGAGCAGTACTTC.

This chain joins TRBV5-8 and TRBJ2-2, with 11 bases matching TRBD2. J gave up 2 bases and V 4 bases, and 4 bases lay outside the gene matches. The CDR3 runs 16 residues. Germline V gene lookup returns CDR1 SGHTS and CDR2 YDEGEE. The CDR3 region is CASSDGLAGNTGELFF. DNA of the CDR3: TGTGCCAGCAGCGACGGACTAGCGGGCAACACCGGGGAGCTGTTTTTT.

The chain joins TRBV2 to TRBJ2-6; perhaps TRBD2 as D (5 bases). Germline CDR1 is SNHLY and CDR2 is FYNNEI. CDR3 length: 14 amino acids. Deletions cut 8 bases from V and 0 bases from J, with 8 bases between. CDR3 coding DNA: TGTGCCAGCCAGAGGGACTCTGGGGCCAACGTCCTGACTTTC. Protein sequence: CASQRDSGANVLTF.

The chain is built from TRBV21-1 and TRBJ1-2; the D segment call TRBD1 is taken from the table without a DNA check. TRBV21-1 is a pseudogene. The CDR3 runs 15 residues. CDR3 DNA: TGTGCCAGCACCAGATGTCGTCGTTCAGGGGGGGGCTACACCTTC. As protein: CASTRCRRSGGGYTF.

The V gene is TRBV19, the J gene TRBJ1-1; no clear D. Trimming stripped 0 bases from V and 9 bases from J, with 17 bases between. Germline CDR1 is LNHDA and CDR2 is SQIVND (reference sequence). CDR3 size: 15 residues. CDR3 DNA sequence: TGTGCCAGTAGTATAGATTATAACAGCCCGGGAAAAGCTTTCTTT. Its translation: CASSIDYNSPGKAFF.

This chain connects TRBV25-1 to TRBJ2-1; no firm D call. Germline lookup yields CDR1 MGHDK and CDR2 SYGVNS. The CDR3 extends over 12 amino acids. V lost 3 bases to trimming and J lost 7 bases, with 7 bases between them. The CDR3 loop reads CASSDPQNEQFF. The CDR3 nucleotides read TGTGCCAGCAGTGATCCCCAAAATGAGCAGTTCTTC.

V and J are TRBV5-1 and TRBJ1-1; 9 bases line up with TRBD1. V lost 4 bases and J lost 4; bases outside the gene matches: 11. The CDR3 covers 16 residues. Germline CDR1 and CDR2: SGHRS and YFSETQ. This CDR3 reads CASSRGTGLDGTEAFF. The CDR3 DNA follows: TGCGCCAGCAGCCGCGGGACAGGGTTGGACGGCACTGAAGCTTTCTTT. The variable domain in full, completed from reference TRBV5-1 and TRBJ1-1, reads KAGVTQTPRYLIKTRGQQVTLSCSPISGHRSVSWYQQTPGQGLQFLFEYFSETQRNKGNFPGRFSGRQFSNSRSEMNVSTLELGDSALYLCASSRGTGLDGTEAFFGQGTRLTVV.

The chain combines TRBV19 with TRBJ1-5; tentatively, D is TRBD1 (5 bases). CDR1 and CDR2 (germline): LNHDA, SQIVND (reference sequence). The CDR3 runs 15 residues. V gave up 3 bases and J gave up 0 bases, with 9 bases separating them. CDR3 residues: CASSMQTVSNQPQHF. The CDR3 coding sequence is TGTGCCAGTAGTATGCAGACAGTTAGCAATCAGCCCCAGCATTTT.